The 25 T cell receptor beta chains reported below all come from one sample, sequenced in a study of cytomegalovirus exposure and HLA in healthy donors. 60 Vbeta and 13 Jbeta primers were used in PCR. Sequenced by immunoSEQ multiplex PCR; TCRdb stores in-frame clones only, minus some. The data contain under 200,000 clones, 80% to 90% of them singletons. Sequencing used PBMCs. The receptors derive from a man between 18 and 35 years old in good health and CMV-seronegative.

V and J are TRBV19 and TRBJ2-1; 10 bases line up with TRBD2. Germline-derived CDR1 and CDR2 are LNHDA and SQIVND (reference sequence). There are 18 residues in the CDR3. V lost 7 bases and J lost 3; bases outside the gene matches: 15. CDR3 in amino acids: CASTRDPGTSAYYNEQFF. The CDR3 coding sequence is TGTGCCAGTACCCGAGACCCCGGGACTAGCGCATACTACAATGAGCAGTTCTTC.

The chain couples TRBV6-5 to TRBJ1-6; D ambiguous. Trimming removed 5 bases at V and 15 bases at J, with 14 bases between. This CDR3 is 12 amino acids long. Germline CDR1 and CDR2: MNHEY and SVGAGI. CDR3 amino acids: CASSQRRELLHF. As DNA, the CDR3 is TGTGCCAGCAGTCAACGACGGGAGCTCCTCCACTTT.

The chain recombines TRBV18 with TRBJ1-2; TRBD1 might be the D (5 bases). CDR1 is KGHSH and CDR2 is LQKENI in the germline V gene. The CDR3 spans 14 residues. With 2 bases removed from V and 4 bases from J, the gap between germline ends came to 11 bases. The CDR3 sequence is CASSPETVPYGYTF. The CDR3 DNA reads TGTGCCAGCTCACCAGAGACAGTACCCTATGGCTACACCTTC.

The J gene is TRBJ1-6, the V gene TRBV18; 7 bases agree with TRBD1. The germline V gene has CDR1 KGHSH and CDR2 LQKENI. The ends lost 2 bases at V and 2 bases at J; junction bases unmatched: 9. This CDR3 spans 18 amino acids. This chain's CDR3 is CASSPATGKVAYNSPLHF. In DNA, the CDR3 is TGTGCCAGCTCACCAGCGACAGGGAAGGTAGCCTATAATTCACCCCTCCACTTT.

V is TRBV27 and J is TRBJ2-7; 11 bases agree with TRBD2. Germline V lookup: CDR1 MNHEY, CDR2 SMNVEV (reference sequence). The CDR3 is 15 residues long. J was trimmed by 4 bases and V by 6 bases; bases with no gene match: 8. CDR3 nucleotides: TGTGCCAGCAGCTCCAGACTAGCGGGAAAGTACGAGCAGTACTTC. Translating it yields CASSSRLAGKYEQYF.

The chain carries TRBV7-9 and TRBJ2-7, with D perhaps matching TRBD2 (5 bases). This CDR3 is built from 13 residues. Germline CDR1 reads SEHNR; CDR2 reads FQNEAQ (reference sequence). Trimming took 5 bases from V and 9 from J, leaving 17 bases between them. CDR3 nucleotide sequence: TGTGCCAGCAGCCCTAGGATGGGAGCCGGGCAGTACTTC. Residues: CASSPRMGAGQYF.

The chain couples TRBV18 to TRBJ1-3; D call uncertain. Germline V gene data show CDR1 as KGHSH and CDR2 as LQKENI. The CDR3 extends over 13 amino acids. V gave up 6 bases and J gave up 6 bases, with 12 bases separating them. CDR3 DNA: TGTGCCAGCTCGGAGGGAGGATTAAACACCATATATTTT. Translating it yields CASSEGGLNTIYF.

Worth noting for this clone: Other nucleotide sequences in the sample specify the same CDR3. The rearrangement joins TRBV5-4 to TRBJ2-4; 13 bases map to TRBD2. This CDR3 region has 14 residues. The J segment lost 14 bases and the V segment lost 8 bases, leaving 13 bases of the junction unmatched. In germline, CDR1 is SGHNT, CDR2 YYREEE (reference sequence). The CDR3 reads CASSTGLAGRGEYF. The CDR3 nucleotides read TGTGCCAGTAGCACGGGACTAGCGGGACGAGGAGAGTACTTC.

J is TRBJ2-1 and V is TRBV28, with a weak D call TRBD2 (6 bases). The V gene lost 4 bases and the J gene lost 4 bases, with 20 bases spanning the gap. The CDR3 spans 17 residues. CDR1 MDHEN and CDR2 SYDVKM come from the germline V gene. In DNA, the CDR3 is TGTGCCAGCAGTTCCCCCTCCCACAAGGGACTTTACAATGAGCAGTTCTTC. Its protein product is CASSSPSHKGLYNEQFF. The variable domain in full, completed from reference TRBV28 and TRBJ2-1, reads DVKVTQSSRYLVKRTGEKVFLECVQDMDHENMFWYRQDPGLGLRLIYFSYDVKMKEKGDIPEGYSVSREKKERFSLILESASTNQTSMYLCASSSPSHKGLYNEQFFGPGTRLTVL.

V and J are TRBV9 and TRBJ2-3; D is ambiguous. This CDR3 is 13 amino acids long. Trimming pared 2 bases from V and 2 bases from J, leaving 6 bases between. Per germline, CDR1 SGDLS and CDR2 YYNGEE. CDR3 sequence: CASSVSNTDTQYF. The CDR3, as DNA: TGTGCCAGCAGCGTGTCCAACACAGATACGCAGTATTTT.

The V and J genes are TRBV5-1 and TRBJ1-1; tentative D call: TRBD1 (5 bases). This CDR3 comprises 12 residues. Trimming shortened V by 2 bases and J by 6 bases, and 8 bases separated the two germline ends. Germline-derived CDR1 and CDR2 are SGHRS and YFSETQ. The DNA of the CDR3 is TGCGCCAGCAGCTTCCCGGGGGCTGAAGCTTTCTTT. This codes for CASSFPGAEAFF.

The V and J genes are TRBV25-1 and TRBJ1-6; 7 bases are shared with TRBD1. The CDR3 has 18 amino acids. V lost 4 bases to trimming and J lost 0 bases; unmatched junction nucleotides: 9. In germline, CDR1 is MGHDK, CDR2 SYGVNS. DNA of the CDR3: TGTGCCAGCAGTGGCGGGCTGACAGGGAGCTCCTATAATTCACCCCTCCACTTT. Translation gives CASSGGLTGSSYNSPLHF. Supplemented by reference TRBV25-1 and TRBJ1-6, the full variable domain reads EADIYQTPRYLVIGTGKKITLECSQTMGHDKMYWYQQDPGMELHLIHYSYGVNSTEKGDLSSESTVSRIRTEHFPLTLESARPSHTSQYLCASSGGLTGSSYNSPLHFGNGTRLTVT.

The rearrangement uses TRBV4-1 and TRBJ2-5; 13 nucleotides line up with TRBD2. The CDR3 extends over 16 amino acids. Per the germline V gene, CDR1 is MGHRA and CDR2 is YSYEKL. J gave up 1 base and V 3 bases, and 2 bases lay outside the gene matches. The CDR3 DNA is TGCGCCAGCAGCCAGGGACTAGCGGGGTTCCAAGAGACCCAGTACTTC. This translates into CASSQGLAGFQETQYF.

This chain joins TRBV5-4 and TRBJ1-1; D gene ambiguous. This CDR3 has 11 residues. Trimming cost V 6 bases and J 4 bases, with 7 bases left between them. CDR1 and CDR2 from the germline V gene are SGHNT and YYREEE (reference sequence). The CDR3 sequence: CASTQPTEAFF. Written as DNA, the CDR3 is TGTGCCAGCACACAGCCCACTGAAGCTTTCTTT.

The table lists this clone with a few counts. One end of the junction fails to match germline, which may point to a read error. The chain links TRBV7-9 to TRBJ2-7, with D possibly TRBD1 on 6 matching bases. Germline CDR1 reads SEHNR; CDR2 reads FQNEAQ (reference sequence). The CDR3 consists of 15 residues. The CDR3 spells CSSSPRDTSSYEQYF. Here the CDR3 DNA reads TGTTCCAGCAGCCCCCGGGACACCAGCTCCTACGAGCAGTACTTC.

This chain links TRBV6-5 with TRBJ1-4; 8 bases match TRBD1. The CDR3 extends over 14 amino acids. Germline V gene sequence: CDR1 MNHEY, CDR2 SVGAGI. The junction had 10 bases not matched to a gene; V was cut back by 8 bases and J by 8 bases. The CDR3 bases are TGTGCCAGCGGAATCAGGGGGCTAGGGGAAAAACTGTTTTTT. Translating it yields CASGIRGLGEKLFF.

The CDR3 region has the DNA TGTGCCAGCTCACCGATCCAGGAGGGGGGGAATCAGCCCCAGCATTTT. This sequence encodes CASSPIQEGGNQPQHF. V is TRBV18 and J is TRBJ1-5; D is possibly TRBD1 (6 bases). V was shortened by 3 bases and J by 4 bases, with 16 bases between the two germline ends. CDR1 is KGHSH, CDR2 LQKENI, per germline. This CDR3 comprises 16 residues.

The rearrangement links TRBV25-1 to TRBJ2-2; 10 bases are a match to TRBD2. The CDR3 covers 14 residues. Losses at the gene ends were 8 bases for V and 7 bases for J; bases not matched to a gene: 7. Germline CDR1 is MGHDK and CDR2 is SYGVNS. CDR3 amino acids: CASSKVAGGGELFF. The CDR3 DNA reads TGTGCCAGCTCGAAGGTAGCGGGAGGCGGGGAGCTGTTTTTT.

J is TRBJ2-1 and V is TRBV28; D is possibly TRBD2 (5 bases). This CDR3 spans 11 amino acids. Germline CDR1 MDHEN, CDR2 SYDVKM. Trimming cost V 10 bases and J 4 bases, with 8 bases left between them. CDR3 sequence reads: CATRTYNEQFF. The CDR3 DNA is TGTGCCACGAGGACTTACAATGAGCAGTTCTTC.

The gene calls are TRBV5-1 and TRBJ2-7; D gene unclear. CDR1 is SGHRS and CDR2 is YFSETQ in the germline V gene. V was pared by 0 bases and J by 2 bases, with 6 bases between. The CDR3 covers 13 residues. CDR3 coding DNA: TGCGCCAGCAGCTTGGGCCGGGCCTACGAGCAGTACTTC. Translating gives CASSLGRAYEQYF. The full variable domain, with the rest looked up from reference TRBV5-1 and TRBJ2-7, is KAGVTQTPRYLIKTRGQQVTLSCSPISGHRSVSWYQQTPGQGLQFLFEYFSETQRNKGNFPGRFSGRQFSNSRSEMNVSTLELGDSALYLCASSLGRAYEQYFGPGTRLTVT.

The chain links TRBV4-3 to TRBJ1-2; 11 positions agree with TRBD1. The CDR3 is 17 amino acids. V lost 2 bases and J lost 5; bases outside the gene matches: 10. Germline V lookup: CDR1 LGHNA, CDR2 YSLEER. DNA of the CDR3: TGCGCCAGCAGCCAATCCGGGACAGGGGGGGGAATTTATGGCTACACCTTC. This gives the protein CASSQSGTGGGIYGYTF.

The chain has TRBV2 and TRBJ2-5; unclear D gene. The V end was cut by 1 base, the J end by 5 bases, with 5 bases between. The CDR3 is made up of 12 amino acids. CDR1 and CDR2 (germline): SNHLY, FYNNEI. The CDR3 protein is CASSEGVETQYF. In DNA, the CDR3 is TGTGCCAGCAGTGAAGGAGTCGAGACCCAGTACTTC.

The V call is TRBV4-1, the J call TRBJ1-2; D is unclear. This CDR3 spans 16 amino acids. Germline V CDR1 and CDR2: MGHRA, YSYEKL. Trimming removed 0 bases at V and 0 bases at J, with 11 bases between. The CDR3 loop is CASSQESAAPNYGYTF. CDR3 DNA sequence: TGCGCCAGCAGCCAAGAGTCGGCGGCCCCTAACTATGGCTACACCTTC.

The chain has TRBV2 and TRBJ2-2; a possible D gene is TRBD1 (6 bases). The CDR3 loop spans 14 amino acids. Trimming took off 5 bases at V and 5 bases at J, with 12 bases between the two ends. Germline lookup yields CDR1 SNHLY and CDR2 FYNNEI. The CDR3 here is CASSRAQGTGELFF. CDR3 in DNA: TGTGCCAGCAGTCGAGCCCAGGGGACCGGGGAGCTGTTTTTT.

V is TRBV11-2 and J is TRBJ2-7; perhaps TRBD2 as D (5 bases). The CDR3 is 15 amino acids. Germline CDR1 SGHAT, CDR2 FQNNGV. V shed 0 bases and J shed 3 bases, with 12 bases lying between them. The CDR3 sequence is CASSLEAGKYYEQYF. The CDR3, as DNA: TGTGCCAGCAGCTTAGAGGCCGGGAAATACTACGAGCAGTACTTC. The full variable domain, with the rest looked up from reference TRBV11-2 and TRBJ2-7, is EAGVAQSPRYKIIEKRQSVAFWCNPISGHATLYWYQQILGQGPKLLIQFQNNGVVDDSQLPKDRFSAERLKGVDSTLKIQPAKLEDSAVYLCASSLEAGKYYEQYFGPGTRLTVT.